This TCR beta chain was recovered during a study of Graves' ophthalmopathy and Graves' hyperthyroidism. Study-wide background: Prior to any treatment, peripheral blood was collected at the time of initial diagnosis. Study-level results: Blood samples also showed most expanded thyroid clonotypes exceeding 0.001 frequency. A model built from 13 signatures distinguished ophthalmopathy from stable hyperthyroidism with about 86% sensitivity and about 81% specificity. The model predicted progression of ophthalmopathy with a sensitivity of 60% to 71%, and its specificity was approximately 77%.

The authors amplified TCR beta CDR3 regions, and they did so from RNA transcripts for repertoire sequencing. Investigators did first-round RT-PCR with HTBI primers, then second-round multiplex PCR. TCRdb processed the multiplex PCR reads anew with MiXCR; each CDR3 protein has one entry. This sample has 200,000 to 250,000 distinct CDR3 sequences, with 20% to 25% found just once. CDR1 is DFQATT, CDR2 SNEGSKA, per germline (reference sequence). The CDR3 extends over 12 amino acids. Losses at the gene ends were 6 bases for V and 2 bases for J; bases not matched to a gene: 4. The sample holds many counts of this clonotype. As yet, its antigen is unknown.

V and J are TRBV20-1 and TRBJ2-7, with TRBD2 matching 7 bases. This TCR was recovered from a woman aged 45-65 years with Graves' ophthalmopathy. The source material was peripheral blood. In nucleotides, the CDR3 is TGCAGTGCCGCTAGCGGTACCTACGAGCAGTACTTC. It translates to CSAASGTYEQYF.